The rows below give T cell receptor beta chains drawn from one sample of a study of T cell repertoires in aging, cancer and after chemotherapy. TCRdb redid the calling of the multiplex PCR reads with MiXCR, one entry per CDR3 protein. The repertoire holds roughly 5,300 distinct CDR3 sequences, with 28% as singletons. Sequenced material: blood. Receptor source: a human donor with a solid tumor. CDR3s include the opening cysteine and the closing phenylalanine or tryptophan. Size is stated for part of the rows, as once, few or many counts, or as a class when the clone is expanded.

>medium-sized|TRBJ2-1|TRBV15
CATSSAAPAYNEQFF
>medium-sized|TRBJ2-2|TRBV6-2/TRBV6-3
CASNRGGFTGELFF
>few|TRBJ1-2|TRBV5-1
CASSPAGGGYGYTF
>.|TRBJ2-7|TRBV27
CASSPTTGSSYEQYF
>.|TRBJ2-3|TRBV24-1
CATRGSGTDTQYF
>medium-sized|TRBJ1-4|TRBV6-6
CASTKGGLSEKLFF
>few|TRBJ1-3|TRBV11-2
CASSFPTSGNTIYF
>medium-sized|TRBJ2-2|TRBV27
CASSFTHRGQTGELFF
>.|TRBJ1-4|TRBV28
CASSLGGVEKLFF
>.|TRBJ2-7|TRBV5-1
CASSLEDADFGEQYF
>medium-sized|TRBJ2-2|TRBV6-5
CASSYNRGMTGELFF
>.|TRBJ2-1|TRBV7-9
CASSRLGTNNEQFF
>medium-sized|TRBJ1-3|TRBV6-5
CASSYSRTGIGGNTIYF
>few|TRBJ2-7|TRBV20-1
CSAPGTSGYSYEQYF
>.|TRBJ2-2|TRBV6-4
CASSQLLERDSFEHRGAVF
>medium-sized|TRBJ2-7|TRBV10-2
CAIRDPGGQDEQYF
>.|TRBJ2-7|TRBV19
CAVAPGREQYF
>.|TRBJ2-4|TRBV5-6
CASSLALQGNIQYF
>.|TRBJ2-7|TRBV12-3/TRBV12-4
CARSLEEITGGEQYF
>.|TRBJ2-1|TRBV20-1
CSASTSGAYNEQFF
>medium-sized|TRBJ1-6|TRBV6-6
CASRFGTENSPLHF
>medium-sized|TRBJ2-3|TRBV18
CASSPFLTGRGTDTQYF
>medium-sized|TRBJ2-3|TRBV27
CASRSTDRDTQYF
>medium-sized|TRBJ2-3|TRBV6-2/TRBV6-3
CASSYTPGGTDTQYF
>few|TRBJ2-6|TRBV20-1
CSAPMISGANVLTF
>.|TRBJ1-1|TRBV12-3/TRBV12-4
CASSEQGRTEAFF
>medium-sized|TRBJ2-2|TRBV29-1
CSVGTGVNTGELFF
>.|TRBJ1-1|TRBV11-3
CASSPRHGAGLNTEAFF
>.|TRBJ2-7|TRBV5-6
CASSPPLLGFSEGNEQYF
>medium-sized|TRBJ2-2|TRBV19
CASSIPWLAGGRTGELFF
>few|TRBJ2-2|TRBV20-1
CSARAGGISGELFF
>.|TRBJ2-7|TRBV28
CASTLRTYDEQYF
>medium-sized|TRBJ2-7|TRBV12-3/TRBV12-4
CASSAGGEQYF
>medium-sized|TRBJ1-6|TRBV19
CASRKAGGVPYSPLHF
>medium-sized|TRBJ1-1|TRBV29-1
CSVDTEAFF
>.|TRBJ1-2|TRBV2
CASLRSGQGHYGYTF
>medium-sized|TRBJ1-5|TRBV18
CASSPFNQPQHF
>.|TRBJ2-1|TRBV5-1
CASSLRLAAYNEQFF
>few|TRBJ2-2|TRBV12-3/TRBV12-4
CASSLMGSRTGELFF